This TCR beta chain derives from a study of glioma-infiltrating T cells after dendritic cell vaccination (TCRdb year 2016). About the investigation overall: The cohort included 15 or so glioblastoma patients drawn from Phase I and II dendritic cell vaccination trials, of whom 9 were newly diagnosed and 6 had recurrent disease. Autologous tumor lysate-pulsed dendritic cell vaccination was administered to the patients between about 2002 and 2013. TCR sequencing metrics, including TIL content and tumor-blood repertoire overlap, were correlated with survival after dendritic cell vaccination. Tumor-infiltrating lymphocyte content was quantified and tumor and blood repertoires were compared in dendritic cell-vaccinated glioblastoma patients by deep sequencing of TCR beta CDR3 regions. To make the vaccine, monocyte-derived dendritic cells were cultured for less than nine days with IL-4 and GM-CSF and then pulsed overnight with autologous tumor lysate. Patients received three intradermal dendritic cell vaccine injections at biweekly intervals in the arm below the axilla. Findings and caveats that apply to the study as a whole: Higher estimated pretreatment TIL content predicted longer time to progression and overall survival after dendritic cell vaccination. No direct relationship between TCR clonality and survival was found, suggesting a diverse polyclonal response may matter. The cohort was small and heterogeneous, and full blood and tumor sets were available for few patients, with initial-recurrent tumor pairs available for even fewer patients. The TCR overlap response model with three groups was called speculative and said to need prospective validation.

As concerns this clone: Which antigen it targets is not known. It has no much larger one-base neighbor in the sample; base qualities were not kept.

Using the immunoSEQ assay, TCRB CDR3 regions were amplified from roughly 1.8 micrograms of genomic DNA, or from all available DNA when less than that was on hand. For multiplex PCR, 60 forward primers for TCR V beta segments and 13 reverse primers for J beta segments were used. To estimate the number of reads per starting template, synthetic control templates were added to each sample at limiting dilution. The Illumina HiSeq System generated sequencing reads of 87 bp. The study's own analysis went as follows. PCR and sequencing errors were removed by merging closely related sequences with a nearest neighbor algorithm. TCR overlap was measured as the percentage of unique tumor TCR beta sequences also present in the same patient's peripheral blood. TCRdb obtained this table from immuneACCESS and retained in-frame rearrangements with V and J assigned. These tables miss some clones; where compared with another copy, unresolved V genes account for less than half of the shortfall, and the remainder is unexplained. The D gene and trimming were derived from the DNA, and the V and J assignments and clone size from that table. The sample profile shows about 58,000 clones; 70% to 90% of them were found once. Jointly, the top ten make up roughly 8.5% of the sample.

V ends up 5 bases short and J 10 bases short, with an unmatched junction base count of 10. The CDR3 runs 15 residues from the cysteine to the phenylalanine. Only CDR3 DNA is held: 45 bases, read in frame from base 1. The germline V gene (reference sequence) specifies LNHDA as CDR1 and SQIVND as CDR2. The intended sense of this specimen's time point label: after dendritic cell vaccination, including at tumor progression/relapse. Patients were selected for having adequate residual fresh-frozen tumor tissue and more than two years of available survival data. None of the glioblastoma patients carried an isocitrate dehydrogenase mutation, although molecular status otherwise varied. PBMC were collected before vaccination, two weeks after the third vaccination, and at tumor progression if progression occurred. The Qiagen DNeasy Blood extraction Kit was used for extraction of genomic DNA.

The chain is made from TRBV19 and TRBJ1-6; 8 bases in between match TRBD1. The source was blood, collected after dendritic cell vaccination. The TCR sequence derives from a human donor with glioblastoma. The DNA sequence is TGTGCCAGTAGTCCGGACAGGGAAGAAGGATCACCCCTCCACTTT. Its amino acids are CASSPDREEGSPLHF.